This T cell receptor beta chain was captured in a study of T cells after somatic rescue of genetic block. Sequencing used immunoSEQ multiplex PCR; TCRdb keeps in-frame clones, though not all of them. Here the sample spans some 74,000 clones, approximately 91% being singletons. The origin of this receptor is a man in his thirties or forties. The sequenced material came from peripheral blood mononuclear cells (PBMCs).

CDR3 DNA sequence: TGTGCCAGCAGCTTCTTGGGGGGGCCCACCGGGGAGCTGTTTTTT. Residues: CASSFLGGPTGELFF. The chain has TRBV7-8 and TRBJ2-2; weak D call: TRBD2 (7 bases). The V end lost 3 bases, the J end lost 4 bases, and 12 bases lay between the germline ends. Germline CDR1 and CDR2: SGHVS and FQNEAQ. The CDR3 sequence is 15 residues long.